The text below deals with one T cell receptor (beta chain). Antigen specificity is unknown. The method was immunoSEQ multiplex PCR; TCRdb's version includes in-frame clones alone and lacks a portion of them. Here the sample spans a few million clones, 93% being singletons. This specimen belongs to a study of shared clonotypes between healthy human individuals. Whole-study context: Three CD4 naive, three CD4 memory, two CD8 naive and one CD8 memory plate were used per donor.

Findings and caveats of the study: Naive CD4 clonotype sharing across a few donors was approximately 5%. Exclusively blood specimens were collected; tissue repertoires likely differ. The authors expected sequencing depth to affect clonotype sharing among donors.

The sample comprised naive CD4+ T cells from PBMCs. Subset described: CD45RA+ positively selected. The sequence was obtained from a man aged 18 to 29 in good health. Some clones in this sample may be carry-over from other donors' samples.

DNA for the CDR3: TGTGCCAGCAGCTTGAGTCTGGACACCCAGTACTTC. This encodes CASSLSLDTQYF. The chain has TRBV7-8 and TRBJ2-5, with D hard to call. Germline V lookup: CDR1 SGHVS, CDR2 FQNEAQ. The CDR3 consists of 12 residues. V lost 3 bases to trimming and J lost 8 bases, with 10 bases between them.